The source of this TCR beta chain is a study of vaccination effects on CD4 cells after COVID-19. Study-wide results and caveats: Clones induced by infection and by vaccine showed marked clonal contraction late after vaccination.

As to this clone: Antigen specificity is unknown.

Assay used: immunoSEQ multiplex PCR; TCRdb lists only in-frame clones, some missing. Altogether tens of thousands of clones are present, roughly 73% being singletons, with the ten largest covering 5% to 6%. Using viral peptide pools, the ViraFEST assay grew out antigen-specific CD4+ T cells prior to sequencing. Once cultured for approximately eleven days, the cells underwent separation to obtain CD4+ T cells. The person was diagnosed with PCR-confirmed SARS-CoV-2 infection between March and December 2020. Wells of roughly 2.1 million PBMC each were grown with about 9.5 IU/ml IL-2 and 9 to 10 ug/ml peptides. An HIV-1 Nef peptide pool was employed for negative control culture. Half the medium was replaced with IL-2 medium on days 3 and 7. Germline-derived CDR1 and CDR2 are KGHDR and SFDVKD. Trimming cost V 3 bases and J 7 bases; bases outside gene matches: 8. CDR3 length equals 16 residues.

The material sequenced was CD4+ T cells from PBMCs cultured with HIV peptides, taken before COVID-19 vaccination. Subset here: HIV-1 Nef peptide pool negative control/reference culture. This chain uses TRBV24-1 with TRBJ1-4; 9 bases fit TRBD1. This receptor was identified in a human donor who had a prior SARS-CoV-2 infection. The CDR3 here is CATSDPGQGWGEKLFF. CDR3 DNA: TGTGCCACCAGTGATCCGGGACAGGGCTGGGGTGAAAAACTGTTTTTT.